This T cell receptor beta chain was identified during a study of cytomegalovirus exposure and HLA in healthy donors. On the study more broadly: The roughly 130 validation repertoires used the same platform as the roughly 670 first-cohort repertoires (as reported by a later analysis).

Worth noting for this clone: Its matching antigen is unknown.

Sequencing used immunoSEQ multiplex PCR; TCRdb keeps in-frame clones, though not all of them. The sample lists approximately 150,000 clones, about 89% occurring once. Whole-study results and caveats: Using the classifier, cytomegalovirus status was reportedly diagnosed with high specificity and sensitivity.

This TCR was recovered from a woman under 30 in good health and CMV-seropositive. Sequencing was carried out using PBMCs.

CDR3 nucleotides: TGTGCCAGCAGCTTCGGCCAGGCCCGCTCTGGAAACACCATATATTTT. It yields the protein CASSFGQARSGNTIYF. This chain connects TRBV7-9 to TRBJ1-3; D remains ambiguous. Germline assignment: CDR1 SEHNR and CDR2 FQNEAQ (reference sequence). The CDR3 spans 16 residues. The ends were cut back, 3 bases at V and 0 bases at J, with 12 bases in the middle.